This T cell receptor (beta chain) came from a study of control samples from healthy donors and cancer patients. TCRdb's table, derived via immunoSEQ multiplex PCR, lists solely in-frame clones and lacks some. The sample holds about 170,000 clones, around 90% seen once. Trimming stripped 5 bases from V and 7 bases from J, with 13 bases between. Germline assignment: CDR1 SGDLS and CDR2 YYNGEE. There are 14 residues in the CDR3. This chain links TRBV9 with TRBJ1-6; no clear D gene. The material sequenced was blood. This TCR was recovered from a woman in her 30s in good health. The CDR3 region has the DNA TGTGCCAGCAGTCAAAACACAGCAAATTCACCCCTCCACTTT. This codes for CASSQNTANSPLHF.